This T cell receptor (beta chain) was recovered during a study of monozygotic twins with inflammatory bowel disease. Study conclusions and caveats: Clonotypes shared with others were fewer in IBD patients than in healthy twins, especially with disease activity.

Germline-derived CDR1 and CDR2 are MNHEY and SVGAGI. The CDR3 spans 13 residues. TCRdb reprocessed the 5' RACE reads and stores each CDR3 protein as one record, lacking DNA. This repertoire includes about 170,000 distinct CDR3 sequences. About this clonotype itself: What it binds is unknown.

The V and J genes are TRBV6-5 and TRBJ2-3; TCRdb's assignment of TRBD2 cannot be checked, as there is no DNA. This sequence originates from a human donor with ulcerative colitis or Crohn's disease, or a healthy co-twin of an affected twin (not recorded which). The sample taken for sequencing was blood. The CDR3 loop is CASYGLAGNTQYF.